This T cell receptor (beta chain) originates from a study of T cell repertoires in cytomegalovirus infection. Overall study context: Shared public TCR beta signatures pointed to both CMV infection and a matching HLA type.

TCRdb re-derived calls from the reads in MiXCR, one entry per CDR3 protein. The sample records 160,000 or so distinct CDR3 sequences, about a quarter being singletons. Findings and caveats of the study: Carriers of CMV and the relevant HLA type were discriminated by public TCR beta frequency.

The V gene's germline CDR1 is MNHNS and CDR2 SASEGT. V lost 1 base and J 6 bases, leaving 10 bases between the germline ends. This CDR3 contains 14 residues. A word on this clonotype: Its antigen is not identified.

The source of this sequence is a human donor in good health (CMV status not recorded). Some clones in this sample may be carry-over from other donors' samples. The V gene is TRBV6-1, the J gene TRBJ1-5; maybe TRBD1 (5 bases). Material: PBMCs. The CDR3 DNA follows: TGTGCCAGCAGTGAAGGGGACCCTGTTCAGCCCCAGCATTTT. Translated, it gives CASSEGDPVQPQHF.